The next 28 T cell receptor beta chains were all read from a single sample in a study of graft-versus-host responses after intestinal transplantation. Their antigen targets remain unknown. The table came from immunoSEQ multiplex PCR; TCRdb's copy has only in-frame clones and leaves some out. The profile shows around 50,000 clones, around 92% of them singletons. Sequenced material: unstimulated CD4+ T cells sorted from spleen or lymph node cells, taken before transplant. The source of these receptors is a human donor who was the organ donor for an intestinal transplant.

The chain carries TRBV6-5 and TRBJ2-7; 8 nucleotides agree with TRBD1. The germline gives CDR1 MNHEY, CDR2 SVGAGI. The V and J ends lost 0 bases and 2 bases, in that order; junction bases with no gene match: 3. CDR3 length equals 15 residues. The chain's CDR3 is CASSYSDRGTYEQYF. CDR3 sequence (DNA): TGTGCCAGCAGTTACTCTGACAGGGGTACCTACGAGCAGTACTTC.

J is TRBJ1-1 and V is TRBV6-5; D remains unclear. V lost 7 bases to trimming and J lost 1 base, with 16 bases between them. Per germline, CDR1 MNHEY and CDR2 SVGAGI. The CDR3 runs to 15 residues. Written as DNA, the CDR3 is TGTGCCAGCACCCCAGACTTTGGAGCGAACACTGAAGCTTTCTTT. Encoded protein: CASTPDFGANTEAFF.

The CDR3 loop is CASSLLGGRAENEQFF. DNA of the CDR3: TGTGCCAGCAGCCTTCTCGGCGGGAGGGCTGAAAATGAGCAGTTCTTC. The rearrangement uses TRBV7-6 and TRBJ2-1, with TRBD2 matching 9 bases. Unmatched junction bases numbered 12, after V lost 5 bases and J lost 7 bases. CDR1 is SGHVS, CDR2 FNYEAQ, per germline. The CDR3 has 16 residues.

In regard to this clone: At one end, the junction sequence differs from germline, possibly due to a read error. The chain links TRBV7-9 to TRBJ2-7, with 13 bases identical to TRBD2. Germline CDR1 reads SEHNR; CDR2 reads FQNEAQ (reference sequence). The CDR3 runs to 15 residues. The CDR3 coding sequence is TGTGCCGGCAGCGGCCCGGGACTAGCGGGATACGAGCAGTACTTC. Translation: CAGSGPGLAGYEQYF.

This sequence joins TRBV19 and TRBJ2-3, with 15 bases lining up with TRBD2. The V segment lost 6 bases and the J segment 6 bases; nucleotides outside the gene matches: 7. This CDR3 has 16 amino acids. From germline, CDR1 is LNHDA and CDR2 SQIVND (reference sequence). The CDR3 region has the DNA TGTGCCAGTAGCGAAGGGACTAGCGGGAGGTGGGATACGCAGTATTTT. It translates to CASSEGTSGRWDTQYF. Looking up the rest from reference TRBV19 and TRBJ2-3 gives the full variable domain: DGGITQSPKYLFRKEGQNVTLSCEQNLNHDAMYWYRQDPGQGLRLIYYSQIVNDFQKGDIAEGYSVSREKKESFPLTVTSAQKNPTAFYLCASSEGTSGRWDTQYFGPGTRLTVL.

This rearrangement joins TRBV15 to TRBJ1-3, with D unclear. There are 15 residues in the CDR3. The germline V gene encodes CDR1 LNHNV and CDR2 YYDKDF (reference sequence). V was clipped by 7 bases and J by 0 bases, with 13 bases between them. Here the CDR3 DNA reads TGTGCCACCACTTTCGACGGACTCTCTGGAAACACCATATATTTT. Encoded protein: CATTFDGLSGNTIYF.

The CDR3 sequence is CASNGDRRNYGYTF. CDR3 coding DNA: TGTGCCAGTAACGGGGACAGGCGTAACTATGGCTACACCTTC. The chain combines TRBV19 with TRBJ1-2; 8 bases map to TRBD1. The V gene's germline CDR1 is LNHDA and CDR2 SQIVND (reference sequence). The junction had 5 bases not matched to a gene; V was cut back by 7 bases and J by 1 base. The CDR3 runs 14 residues.

The rearrangement uses TRBV7-2 and TRBJ1-1, with TRBD1 matching over 10 bases. Germline V gene sequence: CDR1 SGHTA, CDR2 FQGNSA. J gave up 3 bases and V 6 bases, and 16 bases lay outside the gene matches. The CDR3 runs to 18 residues. The CDR3 DNA is TGTGCCAGCAGGTCGGGGAACTTCCCCGGGACAGGGGACACTGAAGCTTTCTTT. The encoded protein is CASRSGNFPGTGDTEAFF.

This sequence joins TRBV5-4 and TRBJ1-2, with unresolved D. V lost 0 bases and J 2 bases, leaving 8 bases between the germline ends. Germline-derived CDR1 and CDR2 are SGHNT and YYREEE (reference sequence). CDR3 length: 14 amino acids. The CDR3 DNA follows: TGTGCCAGCAGCTTGGGAGGCCAGAACTATGGCTACACCTTC. It specifies CASSLGGQNYGYTF.

The chain joins TRBV30 to TRBJ2-1; 7 nucleotides match TRBD1. Germline V gene lookup returns CDR1 GTSNPN and CDR2 SVGIG (reference sequence). The V gene end was trimmed by 2 bases and the J gene end by 3 bases; junction bases not matched to a gene: 4. This CDR3 has 14 residues. CDR3 sequence reads: CAWSKGTVYNEQFF. In nucleotides, the CDR3 is TGTGCCTGGAGTAAGGGGACAGTCTACAATGAGCAGTTCTTC.

J is TRBJ2-7 and V is TRBV4-1, with D maybe TRBD1 (6 bases). Germline CDR1 reads MGHRA; CDR2 reads YSYEKL. The CDR3 runs to 15 residues. Trimming cost V 1 base and J 3 bases, with 13 bases left between them. CDR3: CASSQVAQGVYEQYF. The CDR3 DNA reads TGCGCCAGCAGCCAAGTCGCACAGGGTGTCTACGAGCAGTACTTC.

The chain is built from TRBV6-6 and TRBJ2-1; a possible D gene is TRBD1 (7 bases). Trimming pared 5 bases from V and 1 base from J, leaving 12 bases between. Germline CDR1 and CDR2: MNHNY and SVGAGI (reference sequence). CDR3 length equals 15 residues. The CDR3 sequence is CASSTTGTSYNEQFF. DNA for the CDR3: TGTGCCAGCAGTACGACAGGGACTTCCTACAATGAGCAGTTCTTC.

The chain has TRBV19 and TRBJ1-5; D is unresolved. The CDR3 runs 12 residues. Germline values: CDR1 LNHDA, CDR2 SQIVND (reference sequence). Trimming pared 3 bases from V and 6 bases from J, leaving 6 bases between. CDR3: CASSIVRQPQHF. DNA for the CDR3: TGTGCCAGTAGTATCGTCCGTCAGCCCCAGCATTTT.

The chain is built from TRBV29-1 and TRBJ2-3, with 7 bases lining up with TRBD1. V was clipped by 6 bases and J by 2 bases; unmatched bases: 8. Germline CDR1 is SQVTM and CDR2 is ANQGSEA. This CDR3 spans 14 amino acids. CDR3 sequence reads: CSVARTGSTDTQYF. CDR3 in DNA: TGCAGCGTGGCTAGGACAGGCTCCACAGATACGCAGTATTTT.

V is TRBV9 and J is TRBJ2-1, with 15 positions matching TRBD2. The V gene end was trimmed by 3 bases and the J gene end by 0 bases; junction bases not matched to a gene: 7. The length of the CDR3 is 19 residues. Germline V gene sequence: CDR1 SGDLS, CDR2 YYNGEE. CDR3 bases: TGTGCCAGCAGCGGGGGGACTAGCGGGAGGCGAAGCTCCTACAATGAGCAGTTCTTC. Translated, it gives CASSGGTSGRRSSYNEQFF.

The CDR3 DNA sequence: TGTGCCAGCAGGACCGGGACTACAACCTACGAGCAGTACTTC. Translation gives CASRTGTTTYEQYF. V usage is TRBV28 and J usage is TRBJ2-5; 7 nucleotides line up with TRBD2. The assigned J gene may be wrong: the sequence end matches TRBJ2-7 better. The CDR3 consists of 14 residues. Germline V CDR1 and CDR2: MDHEN, SYDVKM.

The chain couples TRBV19 to TRBJ2-2; tentative D call: TRBD2 (6 bases). There are 16 residues in the CDR3. The V end was cut by 4 bases, the J end by 2 bases, with 14 bases between. Germline CDR1 is LNHDA and CDR2 is SQIVND (reference sequence). The CDR3 DNA sequence: TGTGCCAGTAGTAAGACTAGTAGCGGAAACACCGGGGAGCTGTTTTTT. Translated, it gives CASSKTSSGNTGELFF.

The chain employs TRBV19 and TRBJ1-6, with 11 bases that match TRBD1. In germline, CDR1 is LNHDA, CDR2 SQIVND (reference sequence). CDR3 size: 14 residues. Trimming at V came to 4 bases and at J to 15 bases, leaving 8 bases not matched to a gene. CDR3 DNA sequence: TGTGCCAGTAGTAGGGGACAGGGGGAACGTCACCTCCACTTT. Residues: CASSRGQGERHLHF.

This chain links TRBV30 with TRBJ2-1; possibly TRBD2 for D (5 bases). Germline assignment: CDR1 GTSNPN and CDR2 SVGIG (reference sequence). Trimming took 5 bases from V and 2 from J, leaving 10 bases between them. The CDR3 runs to 13 residues. This chain's CDR3 is CAWRGPTYNEQFF. The CDR3 nucleotides read TGTGCCTGGCGAGGGCCCACCTACAATGAGCAGTTCTTC.

The V and J genes are TRBV11-3 and TRBJ2-2; 9 positions agree with TRBD2. This CDR3 has 15 residues. V shed 1 base, J shed 3 bases, and the junction held 0 bases outside the gene matches. Germline V gene lookup returns CDR1 SGHNT and CDR2 YENEEA. CDR3 bases: TGTGCCAGCAGCTTAGGCGGGAGGGACACCGGGGAGCTGTTTTTT. Its translation: CASSLGGRDTGELFF.

The chain recombines TRBV7-2 with TRBJ2-2; TRBD2 agrees at 9 bases. V was clipped by 2 bases and J by 4 bases; unmatched bases: 8. This CDR3 region has 17 residues. Looked up from germline, CDR1 is SGHTA and CDR2 is FQGNSA. The CDR3 spells CASSLPVSGRGTGELFF. CDR3 nucleotides: TGTGCCAGCAGCTTACCCGTTAGCGGGAGAGGCACCGGGGAGCTGTTTTTT.

The chain couples TRBV7-3 to TRBJ2-1; the D gene is possibly TRBD2 (5 bases). The CDR3 has 13 residues. Germline V gene lookup returns CDR1 SGHTA and CDR2 FQGTGA. The ends were cut back, 5 bases at V and 10 bases at J, with 15 bases in the middle. The CDR3 here is CASSPRVEREQFF. The DNA for the CDR3 is TGTGCCAGCAGCCCGCGCGTCGAGCGGGAGCAGTTCTTC.

V usage is TRBV7-3 and J usage is TRBJ2-6, with no clear D. The ends were cut back, 3 bases at V and 0 bases at J, with 3 bases in the middle. Looked up from germline, CDR1 is SGHTA and CDR2 is FQGTGA. This CDR3 is built from 14 residues. Here the CDR3 DNA reads TGTGCCAGCAGCTTCAACTCTGGGGCCAACGTCCTGACTTTC. It specifies CASSFNSGANVLTF.

The V gene is TRBV28, the J gene TRBJ2-5; D is undetermined. Per germline, CDR1 MDHEN and CDR2 SYDVKM. This CDR3 comprises 11 residues. Between the trimmed V and J ends, which lost 3 bases and 5 bases, there was a span of 4 bases. The CDR3 sequence is CASSLSETQYF. CDR3 bases: TGTGCCAGCAGTTTGTCGGAGACCCAGTACTTC. The variable domain in full, with the rest retrieved from reference TRBV28 and TRBJ2-5, is DVKVTQSSRYLVKRTGEKVFLECVQDMDHENMFWYRQDPGLGLRLIYFSYDVKMKEKGDIPEGYSVSREKKERFSLILESASTNQTSMYLCASSLSETQYFGPGTRLLVL.

This rearrangement joins TRBV9 to TRBJ1-1, with TRBD1 matching 7 bases. The CDR3 covers 15 residues. J was trimmed by 1 base and V by 0 bases; bases with no gene match: 3. Germline CDR1 and CDR2: SGDLS and YYNGEE. This CDR3 is CASSVGGDRNTEAFF. The CDR3 region has the DNA TGTGCCAGCAGCGTAGGAGGGGACAGGAACACTGAAGCTTTCTTT.

Points on this clone: An end of the junction differs from the germline gene, which may be a read error. CDR3 in DNA: TGTGCCAGCACTTACCCCGGGGGAGAGTTGCAGTACTTC. Its translation is CASTYPGGELQYF. This chain uses TRBV6-5 with TRBJ2-5, with D possibly TRBD2 on 6 matching bases. Germline V CDR1 and CDR2: MNHEY, SVGAGI. The CDR3 spans 13 residues.

The CDR3 protein is CASSSGGPGANVLTF. The DNA of the CDR3 is TGTGCCAGCAGTTCAGGGGGCCCTGGGGCCAACGTCCTGACTTTC. The V gene is TRBV28, the J gene TRBJ2-6; 8 positions match TRBD1. The V gene end was trimmed by 4 bases and the J gene end by 2 bases; junction bases not matched to a gene: 1. The V gene's germline CDR1 is MDHEN and CDR2 SYDVKM. This CDR3 comprises 15 residues.

V is TRBV5-1 and J is TRBJ2-1; D gene unclear. Trimming removed 4 bases from V and 5 bases from J, with 7 bases in between. The CDR3 consists of 12 residues. The germline gives CDR1 SGHRS, CDR2 YFSETQ. CDR3 in DNA: TGCGCCAGCAGCCAACGGGACAATGAGCAGTTCTTC. Its protein product is CASSQRDNEQFF.